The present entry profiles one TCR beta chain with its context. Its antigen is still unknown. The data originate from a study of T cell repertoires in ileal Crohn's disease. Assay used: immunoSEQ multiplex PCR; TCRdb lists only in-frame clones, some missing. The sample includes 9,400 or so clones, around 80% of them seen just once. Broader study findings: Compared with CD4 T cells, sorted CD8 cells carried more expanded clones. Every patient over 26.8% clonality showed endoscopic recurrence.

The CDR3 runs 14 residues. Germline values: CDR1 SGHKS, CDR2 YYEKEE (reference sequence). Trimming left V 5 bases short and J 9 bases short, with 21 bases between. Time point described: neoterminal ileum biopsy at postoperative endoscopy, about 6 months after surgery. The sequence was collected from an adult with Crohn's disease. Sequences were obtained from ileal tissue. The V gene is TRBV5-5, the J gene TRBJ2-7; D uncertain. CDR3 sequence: CASRPGQDPFGQYF. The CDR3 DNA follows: TGTGCCAGCAGGCCGGGTCAAGACCCCTTTGGGCAGTACTTC.